What follows are 5 T cell receptor beta chains derived from one specimen sequenced in a study of T cells in tumors after PD-1 blockade. TCRdb keeps only in-frame clones here, not all; method: immunoSEQ multiplex PCR. The sample gives under 75,000 clones, less than 85% of which show up once; 4.7% is in the top ten. Sequenced here: PBMCs, sampled after anti-PD-1 treatment. The receptors here all came from a human donor with basal cell carcinoma.

The J gene is TRBJ1-1, the V gene TRBV4-2; 7 bases match TRBD1. V lost 3 bases, J lost 1 base, and 8 bases stayed unmatched. Germline CDR1 LGHNA, CDR2 YNFKEQ. The CDR3 sequence is 16 residues long. The CDR3 sequence is CASSQDRQGRNTEAFF. The CDR3 nucleotides read TGTGCCAGCAGCCAGGATAGACAGGGTCGGAACACTGAAGCTTTCTTT.

This chain connects TRBV2 to TRBJ1-6; TRBD1 is a possible D gene (5 bases). This CDR3 contains 17 residues. V shed 0 bases and J shed 0 bases, with 9 bases lying between them. Germline V lookup: CDR1 SNHLY, CDR2 FYNNEI. CDR3 amino acids: CASSEASGSSYNSPLHF. DNA of the CDR3: TGTGCCAGCAGTGAAGCATCAGGGAGCTCCTATAATTCACCCCTCCACTTT. Full variable domain (rest looked up from reference TRBV2 and TRBJ1-6): EPEVTQTPSHQVTQMGQEVILRCVPISNHLYFYWYRQILGQKVEFLVSFYNNEISEKSEIFDDQFSVERPDGSNFTLKIRSTKLEDSAMYFCASSEASGSSYNSPLHFGNGTRLTVT.

This chain joins TRBV19 and TRBJ2-1; 7 nucleotides line up with TRBD1. The CDR3 extends over 16 amino acids. Germline V gives CDR1 LNHDA, CDR2 SQIVND (reference sequence). The V gene end was trimmed by 4 bases and the J gene end by 7 bases; junction bases not matched to a gene: 13. The chain's CDR3 is CASSTLINRGRNEQFF. In DNA, the CDR3 is TGTGCCAGTAGTACCCTAATAAACAGGGGCCGTAATGAGCAGTTCTTC. Full variable domain (rest looked up from reference TRBV19 and TRBJ2-1): DGGITQSPKYLFRKEGQNVTLSCEQNLNHDAMYWYRQDPGQGLRLIYYSQIVNDFQKGDIAEGYSVSREKKESFPLTVTSAQKNPTAFYLCASSTLINRGRNEQFFGPGTRLTVL.

A few counts support this clone. The V gene is TRBV19, the J gene TRBJ2-7, with a tentative D call TRBD1 (6 bases). CDR3 length equals 13 residues. The V gene's germline CDR1 is LNHDA and CDR2 SQIVND (reference sequence). V dropped 4 bases and J dropped 6 bases, with 13 bases sitting between them. In DNA form, the CDR3 reads TGTGCCAGTAGTACTGGGGTGGGGGCCGAGCAGTACTTC. Protein product: CASSTGVGAEQYF.

The chain carries TRBV9 and TRBJ1-3; D is ambiguous. The length of the CDR3 is 12 residues. Germline V lookup: CDR1 SGDLS, CDR2 YYNGEE. The V gene lost 4 bases and the J gene lost 4 bases, with 6 bases spanning the gap. For the CDR3, the DNA is TGTGCCAGCAGCCCCGGGGGAAACACCATATATTTT. It is translated as CASSPGGNTIYF.